This T cell receptor (beta chain) was profiled in a study of T cell responses to AZD1222 COVID-19 vaccine. Findings and caveats of the study: None of the repertoires were sampled until the peak T cell response had passed. Of the AZD1222 recipients, only 5 to 7 were seropositive at baseline.

Data came from immunoSEQ multiplex PCR; TCRdb stores just in-frame clones and leaves some out. The repertoire has roughly 84,000 clones, around nine tenths of them found once; the top ten carry around 10%. This CDR3 region has 15 residues. V dropped 1 base and J dropped 4; count of bases not matched to a gene: 6. Germline lookup yields CDR1 SGHTA and CDR2 FQGNSA. As concerns this clone: Its cognate antigen is unknown.

The chain is built from TRBV7-2 and TRBJ2-5; 7 nucleotides align to TRBD2. The TCR sequence derives from an adult who received the AZD1222 COVID-19 vaccine. The sample was peripheral blood, taken 28 days after the second AZD1222 dose. Here the CDR3 reads CASSLVGGGGETQYF. CDR3 in DNA: TGTGCCAGCAGCTTAGTAGGCGGGGGAGGAGAGACCCAGTACTTC.